This T cell receptor beta chain was profiled in a study of long-term antiretroviral therapy in people with HIV. This clone was observed a handful of times. An immunoSEQ assay, version v3.0, was performed at survey level. Data came from immunoSEQ multiplex PCR; TCRdb stores just in-frame clones and leaves some out. The table lists more than 15,000 clones, approximately 90% of them singletons. This receptor was taken from a woman in her thirties or forties with HIV. Sample: unsorted PBMCs, taken 0.6 years after starting antiretroviral therapy.

This CDR3 is CASSFLGLAADTQYF. The CDR3 DNA sequence: TGTGCCAGCAGCTTCTTGGGACTAGCGGCAGATACGCAGTATTTT. The V gene is TRBV7-2, the J gene TRBJ2-3; the match to TRBD2 covers 11 bases. CDR3 size: 15 residues. V was pared by 3 bases and J by 4 bases, with 3 bases of the junction left unmatched. The V gene's germline CDR1 is SGHTA and CDR2 FQGNSA. Combining the CDR3 with reference TRBV7-2 and TRBJ2-3 gives the whole variable domain GAGVSQSPSNKVTEKGKDVELRCDPISGHTALYWYRQSLGQGLEFLIYFQGNSAPDKSGLPSDRFSAERTGGSVSTLTIQRTQQEDSAVYLCASSFLGLAADTQYFGPGTRLTVL.